This T cell receptor beta chain was recovered during a study of cytomegalovirus exposure and HLA in healthy donors. Germline V gives CDR1 SNHLY, CDR2 FYNNEI. The CDR3 spans 14 residues. Trimming took 4 bases from V and 3 from J, leaving 12 bases between them. PCR employed 60 Vbeta and 13 Jbeta primers. Some clones are missing from TCRdb's copy, which holds only in-frame ones; the method was immunoSEQ multiplex PCR. Among about 230,000 clones listed, 77% were seen once. This clone was found a few times. The rearrangement links TRBV2 to TRBJ1-1; D call uncertain. Sequencing input: PBMCs. The TCR originated in a woman aged 60-70 years in good health and CMV-seropositive. The CDR3 reads CASSATQRDTEAFF. The CDR3 bases are TGTGCCAGCAGTGCCACACAGAGGGACACTGAAGCTTTCTTT. The whole variable domain, remainder taken from reference TRBV2 and TRBJ1-1, is EPEVTQTPSHQVTQMGQEVILRCVPISNHLYFYWYRQILGQKVEFLVSFYNNEISEKSEIFDDQFSVERPDGSNFTLKIRSTKLEDSAMYFCASSATQRDTEAFFGQGTRLTVV.